This TCR beta chain was documented in a study of CD4 T cells in relation to SARS-CoV-2 and coronaviruses. Study in general: TCR beta CDR3s were sequenced after 10-day antigen culture of PBMCs.

Study findings and constraints: Crossreactivity was assessed only for spike protein, not other viral proteins.

The unexposed donors gave CD4+ T cells in about 2011-2019, prior to COVID-19. CD4+ T cells were isolated from the cells after about 11 days of culture. Germline CDR1 reads LGHDT; CDR2 reads YNNKEL (reference sequence). The CDR3 loop spans 12 amino acids. V gave up 1 base and J gave up 10 bases, with 8 bases separating them. Data came from immunoSEQ multiplex PCR; TCRdb stores just in-frame clones and leaves some out. The sample gives roughly 24,000 clones, roughly 74% of which show up once; approximately 15% is in the top ten. A single count supports this clone. What it binds is unknown. The specimen was CD4+ T cells from PBMCs, cultured in vitro. The source is a human donor in good health. The V call is TRBV3-1 (or the pseudogene TRBV3-2), the J call TRBJ2-1; perhaps TRBD2 as D (5 bases). The CDR3 nucleotides read TGTGCCAGCAGCCAAGTACTAGGGGAGCAGTTCTTC. This translates into CASSQVLGEQFF.